What follows are 29 T cell receptor beta chains derived from one specimen sequenced in a study of metastatic and nonmetastatic thyroid tumors (dated by TCRdb to 2020 to 2021). Before undergoing thyroid surgery, none of the patients had been given any kind of treatment. Library preparation was by PCR. This sample was sequenced with an Illumina HiSeq 4000. TCRdb reworked the public reads: Q25 trimming with fastp, MiXCR clone assembly, productive beta chains retained. Recorded for this sample are approximately 50,000 clones; 20% of them occurred a single time. 4% of the sample comes from the top ten. Sample: blood. The receptors originated from a female donor with papillary thyroid cancer or a benign thyroid nodule (not recorded which). Some clones in this sample may be carry-over from other donors' samples.

The chain is built from TRBV2 and TRBJ2-7; perhaps TRBD1 as D (6 bases). Germline loops: CDR1 SNHLY, CDR2 FYNNEI. CDR3 length equals 14 residues. V dropped 4 bases and J dropped 6 bases, with 16 bases sitting between them. Here the CDR3 reads CASSVPGTRTEQYF. The CDR3 nucleotides read TGTGCCAGCAGTGTACCTGGGACAAGGACCGAGCAGTACTTC. Full variable domain (missing parts from reference TRBV2 and TRBJ2-7): EPEVTQTPSHQVTQMGQEVILRCVPISNHLYFYWYRQILGQKVEFLVSFYNNEISEKSEIFDDQFSVERPDGSNFTLKIRSTKLEDSAMYFCASSVPGTRTEQYFGPGTRLTVT.

Notes on this clone: It may be a read error: a sequence one base away is much more abundant. Without the conserved terminal phenylalanine or tryptophan, this CDR3 likely stems from a read error. The CDR3 sequence: CATSRLYNEQFC. Written as DNA, the CDR3 is TGTGCCACCAGCCGACTTTACAATGAGCAGTTCTGC. This chain uses TRBV15 with TRBJ2-1; D is ambiguous. The ends were cut back, 5 bases at V and 4 bases at J, with 6 bases in the middle. The CDR3 consists of 12 residues. The V gene's germline CDR1 is LNHNV and CDR2 YYDKDF (reference sequence).

This clone was counted many times. The chain employs TRBV10-3 and TRBJ1-1; D ambiguous. This CDR3 spans 14 amino acids. In germline, CDR1 is ENHRY, CDR2 SYGVKD. The V end lost 3 bases, the J end lost 1 base, and 9 bases lay between the germline ends. CDR3 region: CAISDRGENTEAFF. DNA of the CDR3: TGTGCCATCAGTGATCGCGGGGAGAACACTGAAGCTTTCTTT.

This clone has at least ten counts. The chain combines TRBV19 with TRBJ2-3; 8 positions match TRBD2. The CDR3 runs 15 residues. The germline CDR1 and CDR2 sequences are LNHDA and SQIVND (reference sequence). J lost 3 bases, V lost 6 bases, and 8 bases had no gene match. The CDR3 region has the DNA TGTGCCAGTAGCCATAGCGGGGTTTTAACAGATACGCAGTATTTT. It translates to CASSHSGVLTDTQYF.

This clone was seen ten or more times. A much larger clone differs by one base, so this may be a read error. The gene calls are TRBV9 and TRBJ2-7, with D tentatively TRBD1 (6 bases). This CDR3 contains 16 residues. Germline lookup yields CDR1 SGDLS and CDR2 YYNGEE. CDR3 amino acids: CAGSERGSVNSYEQYF. DNA of the CDR3: TGTGCCGGCAGCGAAAGGGGGTCCGTCAACTCCTACGAGCAGTACTTC.

This clone was seen repeatedly, ten times or more. The chain employs TRBV28 and TRBJ2-3; either TRBD1 or TRBD2 may supply D (5 bases each). V was pared by 5 bases and J by 1 base, with 10 bases between. The CDR3 contains 14 residues. The germline CDR1 and CDR2 sequences are MDHEN and SYDVKM. This chain's CDR3 is CASSPGARTDTQYF. CDR3 coding DNA: TGTGCCAGCAGTCCCGGGGCCCGCACAGATACGCAGTATTTT.

This clone was counted ten times or more. The chain employs TRBV28 and TRBJ1-6; D gene ambiguous. The CDR3 loop spans 14 amino acids. The V gene lost 3 bases and the J gene lost 10 bases, with 13 bases spanning the gap. Germline V lookup: CDR1 MDHEN, CDR2 SYDVKM. This CDR3 is CASSLEAVQSPLHF. CDR3 nucleotides: TGTGCCAGCAGTTTGGAGGCAGTGCAGTCACCCCTCCACTTT.

There are many counts of this clone. This chain links TRBV5-1 with TRBJ2-7; 9 bases fit TRBD2. The V gene end was trimmed by 2 bases and the J gene end by 4 bases; junction bases not matched to a gene: 4. The CDR3 sequence is 14 residues long. The germline V gene has CDR1 SGHRS and CDR2 YFSETQ. The CDR3 region is CASSFHSGSYEQYF. The CDR3 coding sequence is TGCGCCAGCAGCTTCCATAGCGGGAGTTACGAGCAGTACTTC.

This clone occurred many times. The CDR3: CSARPGLDIYGYTF. The CDR3 DNA sequence: TGCAGTGCTAGACCAGGGTTGGACATCTATGGCTACACCTTC. V is TRBV20-1 and J is TRBJ1-2, with D perhaps matching TRBD1 (5 bases). The length of the CDR3 is 14 residues. The germline CDR1 and CDR2 sequences are DFQATT and SNEGSKA (reference sequence). V was cut by 2 bases and J by 4 bases, with 14 bases left in between.

Of note for this clone: One junction end does not reproduce the germline sequence, and a read error may be involved. The V gene is TRBV12-3 or TRBV12-4, the J gene TRBJ1-1; no definite D call. This CDR3 region has 13 residues. The CDR3 DNA reads as TGTTCCAGCAGTTTAGCAGAGAACACTGAAGCTGTATTT. The encoded protein is CSSSLAENTEAVF.

This clone was counted many times. V usage is TRBV29-1 and J usage is TRBJ1-1; D gene ambiguous. Germline V gives CDR1 SQVTM, CDR2 ANQGSEA. This CDR3 comprises 13 residues. Trimming removed 3 bases at V and 1 base at J, with 9 bases between. DNA of the CDR3: TGCAGCGTTGAGTCTACGGAGAACACTGAAGCTTTCTTT. It is translated as CSVESTENTEAFF.

A remark on this clone: This sequence may be a read error, since a much larger clone differs from it by one base. The V call is TRBV4-2, the J call TRBJ2-5; D is uncertain. CDR3 length: 15 amino acids. With 6 bases removed from V and 5 bases from J, the gap between germline ends came to 19 bases. Per germline, CDR1 LGHNA and CDR2 YNFKEQ. Written as DNA, the CDR3 is TGTGCCAGCAGTGGAGCCCAAGGGCGGAAGGAGACCCAGTACTTC. Its protein is CASSGAQGRKETQYF.

The gene calls are TRBV7-8 and TRBJ1-1, with D possibly being TRBD1 (5 bases). The CDR3 loop spans 15 amino acids. Germline V gene lookup returns CDR1 SGHVS and CDR2 FQNEAQ. Deletions cut 4 bases from V and 1 base from J, with 13 bases between. The CDR3 spells CASSSKTVGNTEAFF. CDR3 DNA sequence: TGTGCCAGCAGCTCAAAGACAGTCGGGAACACTGAAGCTTTCTTT.

This clone has more than one count but fewer than ten. The chain has TRBV10-3 and TRBJ2-3, with 15 bases that match TRBD2. Germline-derived CDR1 and CDR2 are ENHRY and SYGVKD. The V gene end was trimmed by 1 base and the J gene end by 7 bases; junction bases not matched to a gene: 6. The CDR3 consists of 17 residues. This CDR3 reads CAISELGLAGGPYTQYF. CDR3 nucleotides: TGTGCCATCAGTGAGTTGGGACTAGCGGGAGGTCCATATACGCAGTATTTT.

This clone was counted at least ten times. The gene calls are TRBV9 and TRBJ2-1; 7 bases are shared with TRBD2. The germline V gene has CDR1 SGDLS and CDR2 YYNGEE. J gave up 2 bases and V 0 bases, and 2 bases lay outside the gene matches. This CDR3 is 15 amino acids long. CDR3 in amino acids: CASSVGDYTYNEQFF. Here the CDR3 DNA reads TGTGCCAGCAGCGTAGGGGACTATACCTACAATGAGCAGTTCTTC. Full variable domain (remainder filled in from reference TRBV9 and TRBJ2-1): DSGVTQTPKHLITATGQRVTLRCSPRSGDLSVYWYQQSLDQGLQFLIQYYNGEERAKGNILERFSAQQFPDLHSELNLSSLELGDSALYFCASSVGDYTYNEQFFGPGTRLTVL.

This clone was picked up many times. Here the CDR3 DNA reads TGTGCCAGCAAAAGCTCCTTACTCACCTACAATGAGCAGTTCTTC. Its protein is CASKSSLLTYNEQFF. The chain joins TRBV27 to TRBJ2-1; no definite D call. Germline-derived CDR1 and CDR2 are MNHEY and SMNVEV (reference sequence). This CDR3 has 15 residues. V lost 7 bases, J lost 2 bases, and 15 bases lay in between.

This clone was seen ten or more times. The chain recombines TRBV6-6 with TRBJ1-5; 8 nucleotides line up with TRBD1. V lost 1 base to trimming and J lost 4 bases; unmatched junction nucleotides: 9. Germline V lookup: CDR1 MNHNY, CDR2 SVGAGI (reference sequence). This CDR3 comprises 17 residues. DNA for the CDR3: TGTGCCAGCAGTTACTGGGACAGGATTACCGTGAATCAGCCCCAGCATTTT. It encodes CASSYWDRITVNQPQHF.

This clone appeared once. The chain joins TRBV6-1 to TRBJ2-7, with a possible D match to TRBD1 (5 bases). The germline gives CDR1 MNHNS, CDR2 SASEGT. The CDR3 sequence is 13 residues long. Between the trimmed V and J ends, which lost 6 bases and 7 bases, there was a span of 16 bases. CDR3: CASSNTRVREQYF. CDR3 nucleotide sequence: TGTGCCAGCAGCAATACCAGGGTGCGTGAGCAGTACTTC.

This clone was seen a handful of times. The chain has TRBV6-2 or TRBV6-3 and TRBJ2-1; the match to TRBD2 covers 7 bases. This CDR3 contains 14 residues. Germline CDR1 MNHEY, CDR2 SVGEGT. V gave up 7 bases and J gave up 7 bases; unmatched junction bases: 10. For the CDR3, the DNA is TGTGCCAGCAACACGGGAGGAGAGTCGAATGAGCAGTTCTTC. Translation: CASNTGGESNEQFF.

On this clone: The junction does not match germline at one end; this may be a read error. The V gene is TRBV13, the J gene TRBJ2-7, with 7 bases aligning to TRBD1. CDR1 PRHDT and CDR2 FYEKMQ come from the germline V gene (reference sequence). The CDR3 contains 17 residues. This CDR3 is CASSSKFGGQPSYEQHF. In DNA, the CDR3 is TGTGCCAGCAGTTCCAAGTTTGGGGGACAGCCTTCTTACGAGCAGCACTTC.

This clone was observed at least ten times. V is TRBV18 and J is TRBJ2-7, with D uncertain. Germline CDR1 reads KGHSH; CDR2 reads LQKENI. The length of the CDR3 is 14 residues. V dropped 1 base and J dropped 0 bases, with 7 bases sitting between them. The CDR3 loop reads CASSPRESSYEQYF. CDR3 in DNA: TGTGCCAGCTCACCACGAGAGAGCTCCTACGAGCAGTACTTC.

In its sample, this clone was seen many times. The chain employs TRBV5-1 and TRBJ2-1; the match to TRBD1 covers 10 bases. This CDR3 is built from 16 residues. The V gene end was trimmed by 4 bases and the J gene end by 4 bases; junction bases not matched to a gene: 8. CDR1 is SGHRS, CDR2 YFSETQ, per germline. The CDR3 DNA reads TGCGCCAGCAGCGTATCCCCGGGACAGGGGTACAATGAGCAGTTCTTC. Protein product: CASSVSPGQGYNEQFF.

The sample holds many counts of this clone. Other nucleotide sequences from this sample produce the same CDR3. The chain uses TRBV4-1 and TRBJ2-7; D remains ambiguous. The germline V gene encodes CDR1 MGHRA and CDR2 YSYEKL. There are 14 residues in the CDR3. V lost 1 base and J lost 3, with 10 bases in between. The CDR3 region is CASSQADTSYEQYF. The CDR3 nucleotides are TGCGCCAGCAGCCAAGCCGACACCAGCTACGAGCAGTACTTC.

Many counts were recorded for this clone. The chain links TRBV28 to TRBJ1-2; D is undetermined. This CDR3 has 13 residues. The V end lost 1 base, the J end lost 8 bases, and 11 bases lay between the germline ends. Germline lookup yields CDR1 MDHEN and CDR2 SYDVKM. The CDR3 spells CASSLLGLGGYTF. The DNA of the CDR3 is TGTGCCAGCAGTTTATTAGGACTTGGAGGCTACACCTTC.

This clone was counted many times. The chain carries TRBV6-4 and TRBJ2-1; D may be TRBD1 (6 bases). Germline V gene data show CDR1 as MRHNA and CDR2 as SNTAGT. The length of the CDR3 is 14 residues. The V end was cut by 5 bases, the J end by 7 bases, with 15 bases between. This CDR3 is CASSRGGHRNEQFF. Written as DNA, the CDR3 is TGTGCCAGCAGTCGAGGGGGACACAGGAATGAGCAGTTCTTC.

This clone was observed many times. This chain links TRBV2 with TRBJ1-1; D gene unclear. From germline, CDR1 is SNHLY and CDR2 FYNNEI. Between the trimmed V and J ends, which lost 6 bases and 3 bases, there was a span of 5 bases. The CDR3 has 11 amino acids. In nucleotides, the CDR3 is TGTGCCAGCAGGGGATACACTGAAGCTTTCTTT. Amino acid sequence: CASRGYTEAFF.

At least ten counts were recorded for this clone. V usage is TRBV7-3 and J usage is TRBJ2-7; the match to TRBD2 covers 7 bases. This CDR3 has 15 amino acids. V lost 1 base and J lost 2; bases outside the gene matches: 5. Germline CDR1 reads SGHTA; CDR2 reads FQGTGA. CDR3 coding DNA: TGTGCCAGCAGCTTAATGTCTAGCGGAACCTACGAGCAGTACTTC. As protein: CASSLMSSGTYEQYF.

The genes are TRBV5-1 and TRBJ2-6; D is uncertain. The length of the CDR3 is 15 residues. V was cut by 0 bases and J by 4 bases, with 8 bases left in between. Germline V lookup: CDR1 SGHRS, CDR2 YFSETQ. CDR3 DNA: TGCGCCAGCAGCTTGGACGGGTCGGGGGCCAACGTCCTGACTTTC. Translation gives CASSLDGSGANVLTF.

Many counts were recorded for this clone. The chain combines TRBV5-1 with TRBJ2-5, with D possibly being TRBD2 (6 bases). The ends were cut back, 2 bases at V and 1 base at J, with 9 bases in the middle. Germline loops: CDR1 SGHRS, CDR2 YFSETQ. The CDR3 extends over 14 amino acids. Here the CDR3 DNA reads TGCGCCAGCAGCTTACGGGGGTCCCAAGAGACCCAGTACTTC. It specifies CASSLRGSQETQYF.